This T cell receptor (beta chain) was profiled in a study of blood T cell repertoires in COVID-19. On the study more broadly: Nucleic acid was either cDNA or gDNA, and it came from T cells, B-cell-depleted T cells, or PBMCs.

Clones were sequenced by immunoSEQ multiplex PCR, and TCRdb holds only the in-frame ones, with some missing. The sample contains roughly 160,000 clones, about four fifths of which appear only once. Seattle patients were enrolled while actively infected and followed longitudinally. The CDR3 length is 13 residues. V lost 5 bases, J lost 5 bases, and 5 bases stayed unmatched. In germline, CDR1 is SGHTA, CDR2 FQGTGA. Sequencing was performed on peripheral blood. The clonotype was recovered from a woman aged 80 or over with COVID-19, enrolled during active disease. The rearrangement joins TRBV7-3 to TRBJ1-1; 7 bases line up with TRBD1. The CDR3 region has the DNA TGTGCCAGCAGCGTTACGACAGGGACTGAAGCTTTCTTT. Protein sequence: CASSVTTGTEAFF.